This is a list of T cell receptor beta chains from one sample in a study of T cell responses to AZD1222 COVID-19 vaccine. Profiled with immunoSEQ multiplex PCR; TCRdb holds only in-frame clones, not every one. This sample contains over 130,000 clones. The sequencing sample was made of peripheral blood. All receptors derive from an adult in good health. CDR3s include the opening cysteine and the closing phenylalanine or tryptophan. The order of the fields is V gene, D gene, J gene, CDR3 protein, CDR3 DNA. A D gene is named only where the DNA matches it firmly.

V gene: TRBV5-1
D gene: TRBD2
J gene: TRBJ2-6
CDR3 protein: CASSSTPGLAGGPTGANVLTF
CDR3 DNA: TGCGCCAGCAGCTCGACCCCGGGACTAGCGGGGGGGCCGACTGGGGCCAACGTCCTGACTTTC

V gene: TRBV7-2
D gene: -
J gene: TRBJ1-5
CDR3 protein: CASSYGGRGNQPQHF
CDR3 DNA: TGTGCCAGCAGCTATGGAGGACGAGGGAATCAGCCCCAGCATTTT

V gene: TRBV6-1
D gene: -
J gene: TRBJ1-3
CDR3 protein: CASSERRGTSRSTGNTIYF
CDR3 DNA: TGTGCCAGCAGTGAACGTAGAGGCACTTCTCGGTCTACTGGAAACACCATATATTTT

V gene: TRBV2
D gene: -
J gene: TRBJ2-3
CDR3 protein: CASSDGGITDTQYF
CDR3 DNA: TGTGCCAGCAGTGACGGAGGGATCACAGATACGCAGTATTTT

V gene: TRBV9
D gene: -
J gene: TRBJ1-3
CDR3 protein: CASSARPMQGNTIYF
CDR3 DNA: TGTGCCAGCAGCGCCCGACCGATGCAGGGAAACACCATATATTTT

V gene: TRBV5-4
D gene: -
J gene: TRBJ2-7
CDR3 protein: CASSLIGELNEQYF
CDR3 DNA: TGTGCCAGCAGCTTGATAGGGGAGTTGAACGAGCAGTACTTC

V gene: TRBV28
D gene: TRBD2
J gene: TRBJ2-3
CDR3 protein: CASSLAGGEDTQYF
CDR3 DNA: TGTGCCAGCAGTTTAGCGGGGGGGGAAGATACGCAGTATTTT

V gene: TRBV4-1
D gene: -
J gene: TRBJ2-3
CDR3 protein: CASSPWGTGRTDTQYF
CDR3 DNA: TGCGCCAGCAGCCCCTGGGGGACTGGCCGCACAGATACGCAGTATTTT

V gene: TRBV11-1
D gene: TRBD2
J gene: TRBJ2-3
CDR3 protein: CASSFLAGGLTDTQYF
CDR3 DNA: TGTGCCAGCAGCTTTCTAGCGGGGGGGTTGACAGATACGCAGTATTTT

V gene: TRBV2
D gene: -
J gene: TRBJ1-2
CDR3 protein: CASTAQTEHYGYTF
CDR3 DNA: TGTGCCAGCACCGCGCAGACAGAACACTATGGCTACACCTTC

V gene: TRBV3-1/TRBV3-2
D gene: -
J gene: TRBJ1-1
CDR3 protein: CASSQQALGQMNTEAFF
CDR3 DNA: TGTGCCAGCAGCCAACAAGCCTTAGGACAGATGAACACTGAAGCTTTCTTT

V gene: TRBV4-2
D gene: -
J gene: TRBJ1-5
CDR3 protein: CASSQEGLGGSNQPQHF
CDR3 DNA: TGTGCCAGCAGCCAAGAGGGTCTGGGGGGTAGCAATCAGCCCCAGCATTTT

V gene: TRBV11-3
D gene: -
J gene: TRBJ2-5
CDR3 protein: CASSARTSETQYF
CDR3 DNA: TGTGCCAGCAGCGCCCGGACATCTGAGACCCAGTACTTC

V gene: TRBV4-1
D gene: -
J gene: TRBJ2-2
CDR3 protein: CASSLRGSVRGGSGELFF
CDR3 DNA: TGCGCCAGCAGCCTAAGGGGGTCGGTTCGCGGGGGTTCCGGGGAGCTGTTTTTT

V gene: TRBV9
D gene: -
J gene: TRBJ1-1
CDR3 protein: CASSVEVSMNTEAFF
CDR3 DNA: TGTGCCAGCAGCGTAGAGGTCAGCATGAACACTGAAGCTTTCTTT

V gene: TRBV5-6
D gene: TRBD2
J gene: TRBJ2-1
CDR3 protein: CASSFGLAGGYNEQFF
CDR3 DNA: TGTGCCAGCAGCTTCGGGCTAGCGGGGGGGTACAATGAGCAGTTCTTC

V gene: TRBV20-1
D gene: TRBD2
J gene: TRBJ2-1
CDR3 protein: CSASKGSGPYNEQFF
CDR3 DNA: TGCAGTGCTAGTAAGGGTAGCGGGCCCTACAATGAGCAGTTCTTC

V gene: TRBV5-5
D gene: TRBD1
J gene: TRBJ1-4
CDR3 protein: CASSHGQGGSSNEKLFF
CDR3 DNA: TGTGCCAGCAGCCATGGACAGGGGGGGTCGTCTAATGAAAAACTGTTTTTT

V gene: TRBV4-2
D gene: TRBD1
J gene: TRBJ1-2
CDR3 protein: CASSPPGTGGFSYGYTF
CDR3 DNA: TGTGCCAGCAGCCCCCCCGGGACAGGGGGGTTCTCCTATGGCTACACCTTC

V gene: TRBV18
D gene: TRBD1
J gene: TRBJ2-2
CDR3 protein: CASSPSGTGSWGTGELFF
CDR3 DNA: TGTGCCAGCTCACCTTCCGGGACAGGGTCGTGGGGCACCGGGGAGCTGTTTTTT

V gene: TRBV5-3
D gene: -
J gene: TRBJ1-5
CDR3 protein: CARSCGLAGQPQHF
CDR3 DNA: TGTGCCAGAAGCTGTGGGCTTGCGGGTCAGCCCCAGCATTTT

V gene: TRBV7-2
D gene: -
J gene: TRBJ1-4
CDR3 protein: CASSLDSDSSNEKLFF
CDR3 DNA: TGTGCCAGCAGCTTAGACTCGGACAGTTCTAATGAAAAACTGTTTTTT

V gene: TRBV30
D gene: -
J gene: TRBJ2-7
CDR3 protein: CAWSVSGFSEQYF
CDR3 DNA: TGTGCCTGGAGTGTGTCCGGGTTCAGCGAGCAGTACTTC

V gene: TRBV7-9
D gene: -
J gene: TRBJ1-2
CDR3 protein: CASSPGTINYGYTF
CDR3 DNA: TGTGCCAGCAGCCCCGGGACAATAAACTATGGCTACACCTTC

V gene: TRBV3-1/TRBV3-2
D gene: -
J gene: TRBJ1-4
CDR3 protein: CASSRGTTNEKLFF
CDR3 DNA: TGTGCCAGCAGCCGCGGGACAACTAATGAAAAACTGTTTTTT

V gene: TRBV2
D gene: TRBD2
J gene: TRBJ2-3
CDR3 protein: CASSALAGGPATQYF
CDR3 DNA: TGTGCCAGCAGCGCCCTAGCGGGGGGGCCCGCTACGCAGTATTTT

V gene: TRBV6-1
D gene: -
J gene: TRBJ1-2
CDR3 protein: CASSEADMQYGYTF
CDR3 DNA: TGTGCCAGCAGTGAAGCAGACATGCAATATGGCTACACCTTC

V gene: TRBV11-2
D gene: -
J gene: TRBJ2-1
CDR3 protein: CASSGGAIDNEQFF
CDR3 DNA: TGTGCCAGCAGCGGGGGGGCAATTGACAATGAGCAGTTCTTC

V gene: TRBV20-1
D gene: -
J gene: TRBJ1-2
CDR3 protein: CSASEMKAYNYGYTF
CDR3 DNA: TGCAGTGCTAGTGAAATGAAGGCTTATAACTATGGCTACACCTTC

V gene: TRBV9
D gene: TRBD2
J gene: TRBJ2-7
CDR3 protein: CASSVAGGGAYEQYF
CDR3 DNA: TGTGCCAGCAGCGTAGCCGGGGGGGGAGCCTACGAGCAGTACTTC

V gene: TRBV20-1
D gene: -
J gene: TRBJ2-7
CDR3 protein: CSAEEAYEQYF
CDR3 DNA: TGCAGTGCTGAGGAGGCCTACGAGCAGTACTTC

V gene: TRBV2
D gene: TRBD2
J gene: TRBJ2-7
CDR3 protein: CASRDRGLALSEQYF
CDR3 DNA: TGTGCCAGCAGAGATAGGGGACTAGCGCTCTCCGAGCAGTACTTC

V gene: TRBV7-6
D gene: -
J gene: TRBJ1-5
CDR3 protein: CASSARTFSSNQPQHF
CDR3 DNA: TGTGCCAGCAGCGCCCGTACTTTCTCTAGCAATCAGCCCCAGCATTTT

V gene: TRBV10-3
D gene: -
J gene: TRBJ1-1
CDR3 protein: CAISERETEAFF
CDR3 DNA: TGTGCCATCAGTGAGAGAGAAACTGAAGCTTTCTTT

V gene: TRBV6-5
D gene: TRBD1
J gene: TRBJ1-2
CDR3 protein: CASSGTGDYGYTF
CDR3 DNA: TGTGCCAGCAGCGGGACAGGGGACTATGGCTACACCTTC

V gene: TRBV19
D gene: TRBD1
J gene: TRBJ1-3
CDR3 protein: CASSMGQGAHFAGNTIYF
CDR3 DNA: TGTGCCAGTAGTATGGGACAGGGGGCCCATTTCGCTGGAAACACCATATATTTT

V gene: TRBV3-1/TRBV3-2
D gene: -
J gene: TRBJ2-7
CDR3 protein: CASSQDPRVAYEQYF
CDR3 DNA: TGTGCCAGCAGCCAAGATCCCAGGGTAGCCTACGAGCAGTACTTC

V gene: TRBV20-1
D gene: -
J gene: TRBJ1-1
CDR3 protein: CSATENTEAFF
CDR3 DNA: TGCAGTGCTACAGAGAACACTGAAGCTTTCTTT